These 32 T cell receptor beta chains were sequenced from one sample in a study of radiotherapy plus CTLA-4 blockade in lung cancer. The assay was immunoSEQ multiplex PCR, and TCRdb's table has in-frame clones only and misses some. The table includes roughly 44,000 clones, around 77% detected once. Here the sequenced sample was peripheral blood, taken from a patient treated with radiotherapy plus ipilimumab. These receptors were taken from a human donor with non-small cell lung cancer who had stable disease on radiotherapy plus ipilimumab.

Notes on this clone: Other DNA sequences in this specimen translate into the identical CDR3. The chain combines TRBV19 with TRBJ1-1, with a weak D call TRBD1 (5 bases). From germline, CDR1 is LNHDA and CDR2 SQIVND (reference sequence). The V gene lost 4 bases and the J gene lost 5 bases, with 14 bases spanning the gap. The CDR3 is 14 amino acids. This chain's CDR3 is CASSSGGGHTEAFF. The DNA of the CDR3 is TGTGCCAGTAGTAGTGGGGGTGGGCATACTGAAGCTTTCTTT.

This chain uses TRBV11-2 with TRBJ1-4; D may be TRBD1 (6 bases). The germline CDR1 and CDR2 sequences are SGHAT and FQNNGV. CDR3 length: 15 amino acids. Trimming shortened V by 2 bases and J by 4 bases, and 11 bases separated the two germline ends. CDR3: CASSLRQDFNEKLFF. CDR3 sequence (DNA): TGTGCCAGCAGCTTAAGACAGGACTTTAATGAAAAACTGTTTTTT.

The rearrangement links TRBV7-2 to TRBJ1-4; 7 bases line up with TRBD1. Germline lookup yields CDR1 SGHTA and CDR2 FQGNSA. With 6 bases clipped from V and 1 base from J, the junction kept 8 bases outside the gene matches. The CDR3 runs to 16 residues. Here the CDR3 DNA reads TGTGCCAGCAGGACAGGGTTTAGGGGAACTAATGAAAAACTGTTTTTT. Residues: CASRTGFRGTNEKLFF.

This clone was counted only a few times. The genes are TRBV5-4 and TRBJ1-6; no reliable D call. The CDR3 runs 15 residues. V dropped 0 bases and J dropped 5 bases, with 9 bases sitting between them. Germline CDR1 and CDR2: SGHNT and YYREEE (reference sequence). The CDR3 is CASSLVGRNNSPLHF. The CDR3 DNA reads as TGTGCCAGCAGCTTGGTTGGCAGAAATAATTCACCCCTCCACTTT.

The rearrangement links TRBV28 to TRBJ1-2, with D possibly TRBD1 on 6 matching bases. V lost 2 bases and J lost 4, with 8 bases in between. CDR3 length: 13 amino acids. Germline V gene data show CDR1 as MDHEN and CDR2 as SYDVKM. CDR3 nucleotide sequence: TGTGCCAGCAGTTTAGTCAGGGGCTATGGCTACACCTTC. It codes for CASSLVRGYGYTF.

The chain has TRBV28 and TRBJ1-4; D is possibly TRBD1 (6 bases). Per germline, CDR1 MDHEN and CDR2 SYDVKM. Between the trimmed V and J ends, which lost 6 bases and 0 bases, there was a span of 11 bases. The CDR3 contains 15 residues. Here the CDR3 reads CASSSGQSTNEKLFF. The CDR3 DNA sequence: TGTGCCAGCAGCTCCGGACAGTCAACTAATGAAAAACTGTTTTTT.

The V and J genes are TRBV12-5 and TRBJ1-2; D perhaps matches TRBD1 (6 bases). Trimming cost V 0 bases and J 5 bases, with 31 bases left between them. The CDR3 is made up of 21 amino acids. CDR1 and CDR2 (germline): LGHNT, FRNRAP. CDR3 in DNA: TGTGCTAGTGGTTTGGTACGTAGGGGGATCGGACGCCACACAAACTGGTATGGCTACACCTTC. As protein: CASGLVRRGIGRHTNWYGYTF.

This clone was detected a few times. This chain links TRBV5-4 with TRBJ2-7; 7 nucleotides match TRBD1. This CDR3 has 13 amino acids. V shed 3 bases and J 3 bases; nucleotides not matched to a gene: 3. Germline V lookup: CDR1 SGHNT, CDR2 YYREEE (reference sequence). The CDR3 coding sequence is TGTGCCAGCAGCTGGGACAGCATCTACGAGCAGTACTTC. It specifies CASSWDSIYEQYF. Complete variable domain (other parts from reference TRBV5-4 and TRBJ2-7): ETGVTQSPTHLIKTRGQQVTLRCSSQSGHNTVSWYQQALGQGPQFIFQYYREEENGRGNFPPRFSGLQFPNYSSELNVNALELDDSALYLCASSWDSIYEQYFGPGTRLTVT.

This clone was observed a few times. The gene calls are TRBV10-3 and TRBJ1-2; the D gene is possibly TRBD1 (5 bases). The V end was cut by 2 bases, the J end by 3 bases, with 19 bases between. The germline gives CDR1 ENHRY, CDR2 SYGVKD. The CDR3 is 17 residues long. CDR3 sequence reads: CAISEVDPGGVYYGYTF. In nucleotides, the CDR3 is TGTGCCATCAGTGAGGTGGACCCTGGGGGTGTGTACTATGGCTACACCTTC.

This clone was seen only a few times. V and J are TRBV6-1 and TRBJ1-2, with TRBD1 matching over 7 bases. The CDR3 runs to 13 residues. Looked up from germline, CDR1 is MNHNS and CDR2 is SASEGT. The ends lost 7 bases at V and 4 bases at J; junction bases unmatched: 6. The CDR3 sequence: CASNAGQVYGYTF. CDR3 DNA: TGTGCCAGCAACGCCGGACAGGTCTATGGCTACACCTTC.

V and J are TRBV7-9 and TRBJ2-2; D uncertain. Germline V lookup: CDR1 SEHNR, CDR2 FQNEAQ (reference sequence). There are 16 residues in the CDR3. V lost 4 bases and J lost 3, with 15 bases in between. The CDR3 region has the DNA TGTGCCAGCAGCTCGATGACCTCACAGCACACCGGGGAGCTGTTTTTT. Residues: CASSSMTSQHTGELFF.

The chain carries TRBV27 and TRBJ1-3, with D unresolved. In germline, CDR1 is MNHEY, CDR2 SMNVEV (reference sequence). The CDR3 runs 14 residues. Trimming cost V 6 bases and J 4 bases, with 13 bases left between them. CDR3 region: CASRGSPAGNTIYF. The CDR3 DNA reads as TGTGCCAGCAGAGGATCACCCGCGGGAAACACCATATATTTT.

This chain joins TRBV19 and TRBJ1-1; unclear D gene. CDR3 length: 14 amino acids. CDR1 LNHDA and CDR2 SQIVND come from the germline V gene (reference sequence). With 3 bases removed from V and 3 bases from J, the gap between germline ends came to 11 bases. CDR3: CASSIRVEDTEAFF. DNA for the CDR3: TGTGCCAGTAGTATCCGAGTGGAGGACACTGAAGCTTTCTTT.

J is TRBJ2-1 and V is TRBV7-9; 9 bases are a match to TRBD2. This CDR3 region has 16 residues. Trimming took 1 base from V and 4 from J; bases not matched to a gene: 5. Per germline, CDR1 SEHNR and CDR2 FQNEAQ (reference sequence). The CDR3 sequence: CASSLERGAIYNEQFF. CDR3 bases: TGTGCCAGCAGCTTAGAGCGGGGGGCCATATACAATGAGCAGTTCTTC.

This chain uses TRBV7-2 with TRBJ1-1, with 7 bases fitting TRBD1. The germline gives CDR1 SGHTA, CDR2 FQGNSA. The CDR3 is 15 residues long. V was clipped by 5 bases and J by 10 bases; unmatched bases: 16. The DNA for the CDR3 is TGTGCCAGCAGCCCGCGACAGGGAAGTATTGGTCGAGCTTTCTTT. This codes for CASSPRQGSIGRAFF.

The chain is built from TRBV11-2 and TRBJ1-2; 12 bases agree with TRBD1. Germline assignment: CDR1 SGHAT and CDR2 FQNNGV. After removal of 2 bases from V and 2 bases from J, the junction contained 9 bases not matched to a gene. The CDR3 is 18 amino acids. The CDR3 spells CASSLKRPGQGANYGYTF. The CDR3 coding sequence is TGTGCCAGCAGCTTAAAACGGCCGGGACAGGGGGCCAACTATGGCTACACCTTC.

The chain employs TRBV5-6 and TRBJ2-7; no firm D call. V was pared by 4 bases and J by 2 bases, with 16 bases between. The CDR3 runs 15 residues. The germline gives CDR1 SGHDT, CDR2 YYEEEE. The CDR3 DNA reads as TGTGCCAGCAGCCTAAGGCAACCAGATACCTACGAGCAGTACTTC. Its protein product is CASSLRQPDTYEQYF.

The chain joins TRBV7-8 to TRBJ1-4; D perhaps matches TRBD1 (6 bases). The CDR3 loop spans 15 amino acids. V gave up 5 bases and J gave up 2 bases, with 12 bases separating them. Per the germline V gene, CDR1 is SGHVS and CDR2 is FQNEAQ. The CDR3 sequence is CASSGTGHTNEKLFF. For the CDR3, the DNA is TGTGCCAGCAGCGGAACGGGACACACTAATGAAAAACTGTTTTTT.

The rearrangement joins TRBV5-1 to TRBJ1-1, with 12 nucleotides matching TRBD1. V lost 4 bases, J lost 1 base, and 8 bases stayed unmatched. CDR1 is SGHRS, CDR2 YFSETQ, per germline. This CDR3 contains 17 residues. This chain's CDR3 is CASSVAGTGGWNTEAFF. The CDR3 DNA reads as TGCGCCAGCAGCGTAGCCGGGACAGGGGGCTGGAACACTGAAGCTTTCTTT.

This clone was counted a few times. The chain couples TRBV11-2 to TRBJ2-1; possible D gene TRBD1, 6 bases. Deletions cut 3 bases from V and 7 bases from J, with 13 bases between. Germline CDR1 and CDR2: SGHAT and FQNNGV. The CDR3 runs to 14 residues. The CDR3 loop is CASSFWGTLNEQFF. The CDR3 bases are TGTGCCAGCAGCTTCTGGGGGACATTGAATGAGCAGTTCTTC.

V is TRBV19 and J is TRBJ1-5; D remains ambiguous. The length of the CDR3 is 13 residues. Germline V gene data show CDR1 as LNHDA and CDR2 as SQIVND (reference sequence). With 1 base removed from V and 5 bases from J, the gap between germline ends came to 6 bases. The CDR3 loop reads CASSIGRDQPQHF. CDR3 sequence (DNA): TGTGCCAGTAGTATAGGAAGGGATCAGCCCCAGCATTTT.

This rearrangement joins TRBV6-5 to TRBJ1-2, with D perhaps matching TRBD1 (5 bases). The ends were cut back, 0 bases at V and 5 bases at J, with 10 bases in the middle. The CDR3 has 14 residues. The germline V gene encodes CDR1 MNHEY and CDR2 SVGAGI. DNA of the CDR3: TGTGCCAGCAGTTACTCCGGGACCGTATATGGCTACACCTTC. Translation: CASSYSGTVYGYTF.

The V gene is TRBV2, the J gene TRBJ1-4; unclear D gene. V lost 6 bases to trimming and J lost 0 bases, with 8 bases between them. The V gene's germline CDR1 is SNHLY and CDR2 FYNNEI. The CDR3 contains 14 residues. This CDR3 reads CASRRIATNEKLFF. Written as DNA, the CDR3 is TGTGCCAGCAGACGGATTGCAACTAATGAAAAACTGTTTTTT. Based on the CDR3 plus reference TRBV2 and TRBJ1-4, the full variable domain is EPEVTQTPSHQVTQMGQEVILRCVPISNHLYFYWYRQILGQKVEFLVSFYNNEISEKSEIFDDQFSVERPDGSNFTLKIRSTKLEDSAMYFCASRRIATNEKLFFGSGTQLSVL.

The chain recombines TRBV2 with TRBJ2-4; D not resolved. V was pared by 2 bases and J by 0 bases, with 8 bases between. This CDR3 is 15 amino acids long. Germline CDR1 SNHLY, CDR2 FYNNEI. CDR3 bases: TGTGCCAGCAGTGAATACCTCGTAGCCAAAAACATTCAGTACTTC. Translation gives CASSEYLVAKNIQYF.

The chain is built from TRBV7-3 and TRBJ2-5; 8 bases line up with TRBD1. Trimming removed 4 bases from V and 1 base from J; junction bases left unmatched: 2. Germline CDR1 and CDR2: SGHTA and FQGTGA. The CDR3 extends over 14 amino acids. CDR3 nucleotides: TGTGCCAGCAGCTCTCAGGGGGCCCAAGAGACCCAGTACTTC. It specifies CASSSQGAQETQYF.

This clone was seen more than once but under ten times. J is TRBJ2-1 and V is TRBV12-5; D perhaps matches TRBD1 (5 bases). Germline V gives CDR1 LGHNT, CDR2 FRNRAP. Trimming shortened V by 3 bases and J by 0 bases, and 9 bases separated the two germline ends. This CDR3 has 15 residues. The CDR3 sequence is CASGFRVSSYNEQFF. The DNA of the CDR3 is TGTGCTAGTGGTTTCAGGGTCAGCTCCTACAATGAGCAGTTCTTC.

This clone was detected only a few times. The rearrangement links TRBV7-2 to TRBJ2-5; D is unclear. Trimming took off 1 base at V and 5 bases at J, with 5 bases between the two ends. The germline CDR1 and CDR2 sequences are SGHTA and FQGNSA. The CDR3 is 12 amino acids. CDR3: CASSLDTETQYF. CDR3 nucleotides: TGTGCCAGCAGCTTAGATACGGAGACCCAGTACTTC. Variable domain in full (rest from reference TRBV7-2 and TRBJ2-5): GAGVSQSPSNKVTEKGKDVELRCDPISGHTALYWYRQSLGQGLEFLIYFQGNSAPDKSGLPSDRFSAERTGGSVSTLTIQRTQQEDSAVYLCASSLDTETQYFGPGTRLLVL.

The chain is built from TRBV7-6 and TRBJ2-7, with a tentative D call TRBD2 (5 bases). Per the germline V gene, CDR1 is SGHVS and CDR2 is FNYEAQ. The CDR3 has 14 amino acids. Trimming left V 4 bases short and J 2 bases short, with 12 bases between. The CDR3 sequence is CASSSRVGTYEQYF. CDR3 nucleotide sequence: TGTGCCAGCAGCTCGAGGGTTGGGACCTACGAGCAGTACTTC.

This clone was counted only a few times. The V and J genes are TRBV30 and TRBJ1-2; unclear D gene. This CDR3 has 14 residues. Per germline, CDR1 GTSNPN and CDR2 SVGIG (reference sequence). V lost 0 bases and J 4 bases, leaving 12 bases between the germline ends. CDR3 protein: CAWSVLSGVYGYTF. CDR3 bases: TGTGCCTGGAGTGTACTGTCAGGAGTCTATGGCTACACCTTC.

The genes are TRBV2 and TRBJ2-7; 9 nucleotides line up with TRBD1. There are 15 residues in the CDR3. V dropped 3 bases and J dropped 3; count of bases not matched to a gene: 6. The germline CDR1 and CDR2 sequences are SNHLY and FYNNEI. This CDR3 reads CASSELGTGLYEQYF. The CDR3 region has the DNA TGTGCCAGCAGTGAGTTGGGGACAGGGCTCTACGAGCAGTACTTC.

CDR3 sequence (DNA): TGTGCCAGCAGCTCCTTCAAAACCAAAAACATTCAGTACTTC. Translating gives CASSSFKTKNIQYF. The chain recombines TRBV28 with TRBJ2-4; no clear D. The CDR3 runs to 14 residues. Germline V CDR1 and CDR2: MDHEN, SYDVKM. V lost 6 bases, J lost 2 bases, and 11 bases lay in between.

This chain uses TRBV13 with TRBJ2-5; 7 positions agree with TRBD2. The CDR3 consists of 15 residues. Germline V gene sequence: CDR1 PRHDT, CDR2 FYEKMQ (reference sequence). After removal of 5 bases from V and 5 bases from J, the junction contained 11 bases not matched to a gene. The CDR3 nucleotides are TGTGCCAGCAGCCCGGGGAGGGTTGCGGTGGAGACCCAGTACTTC. This gives the protein CASSPGRVAVETQYF.